The rows below give T cell receptor beta chains drawn from one sample of a study of a mutant IDH1 vaccine in newly diagnosed glioma. Some clones are missing from TCRdb's copy, which holds only in-frame ones; the method was immunoSEQ multiplex PCR. The sample has about 51,000 clones; 60% to 85% are singletons. Here the sequenced sample was PBMCs, taken from a glioma patient treated with radiotherapy, temozolomide or both. The receptors were sampled from a woman aged 35 to 49 with glioma. The CDR3 runs from the conserved cysteine through the conserved F or W. A D gene is named only where the DNA matches it firmly. Where a row states a size, it is once, few, many or the class of an expanded clone; other rows omit it.

d_call j_call clone_size v_call cdr3_aa cdr3_nt
- TRBJ1-6 once TRBV4-3 CASSRTRTAGSPLHF TGCGCCAGCAGCCGGACGAGGACAGCTGGATCACCCCTCCACTTT
TRBD2 TRBJ2-5 - TRBV4-3 CASSPGLAGGQYQETQYF TGCGCCAGCAGCCCCGGACTAGCGGGGGGCCAGTACCAAGAGACCCAGTACTTC
TRBD1 TRBJ1-2 - TRBV6-6 CASSPGQYPYGYTF TGTGCCAGCAGTCCGGGACAGTACCCCTATGGCTACACCTTC
TRBD1 TRBJ1-4 - TRBV29-1 CSVSGTGGALSEKLFF TGCAGCGTGTCCGGGACAGGTGGGGCCTTATCCGAAAAACTGTTTTTT
TRBD1 TRBJ1-5 - TRBV6-6 CASLRQGGQPQHF TGTGCCAGTCTCCGGCAGGGGGGTCAGCCCCAGCATTTT
TRBD2 TRBJ2-7 - TRBV13 CASSGGLVSYEQYF TGTGCCAGCAGCGGGGGACTAGTCTCCTACGAGCAGTACTTC
TRBD2 TRBJ2-7 - TRBV2 CASSSGTSGGALYEQYF TGTGCCAGCAGTTCCGGGACTAGCGGGGGGGCGCTTTACGAGCAGTACTTC
- TRBJ2-2 - TRBV6-5 CASRFGRTRTGELFF TGTGCCAGCAGATTCGGAAGGACGAGGACCGGGGAGCTGTTTTTT
- TRBJ2-1 - TRBV4-2 CASSQDHQAPRGENEQFF TGTGCCAGCAGCCAAGATCACCAGGCTCCGAGGGGGGAAAATGAGCAGTTCTTC
TRBD1 TRBJ1-2 - TRBV11-2 CASSLVPGTGTRYTF TGTGCCAGCAGCTTAGTCCCCGGGACAGGGACGCGCTACACCTTC
- TRBJ2-1 - TRBV6-1 CASSVSWNEQFF TGTGCCAGCAGTGTATCGTGGAATGAGCAGTTCTTC
- TRBJ1-2 - TRBV11-2 CASSYWDGDGYTF TGTGCCAGCAGCTATTGGGACGGGGATGGCTACACCTTC
- TRBJ1-2 - TRBV27 CASSYLLGNYGYTF TGTGCCAGCAGCTACCTTCTGGGAAACTATGGCTACACCTTC
TRBD1 TRBJ2-2 - TRBV6-4 CASSDRGRSGELFF TGTGCCAGCAGCGACAGGGGGCGATCCGGGGAGCTGTTTTTT
- TRBJ1-2 - TRBV29-1 CSVNVRRGGYTF TGCAGCGTTAACGTCCGGCGGGGTGGCTACACCTTC
- TRBJ1-1 - TRBV7-8 CASSHEGRGNTEAFF TGTGCCAGCAGCCACGAGGGAAGGGGGAACACTGAAGCTTTCTTT
TRBD1 TRBJ1-4 - TRBV9 CASSSGTANEKLFF TGTGCCAGCAGCTCCGGGACAGCGAATGAAAAACTGTTTTTT
- TRBJ1-1 few TRBV10-1 CASSESSWARRTEAFF TGCGCCAGCAGTGAGTCGAGCTGGGCTCGTAGGACTGAAGCTTTCTTT
TRBD1 TRBJ2-5 - TRBV2 CASSARGGETQYF TGTGCCAGCAGTGCTAGAGGGGGCGAGACCCAGTACTTC
- TRBJ2-7 - TRBV6-1 CATSPGREPIYEQYF TGTGCCACCTCCCCGGGCAGGGAACCGATCTACGAGCAGTACTTC
TRBD1 TRBJ2-7 - TRBV5-1 CASSSRTGSPHYEQYF TGCGCCAGCAGCTCTCGGACAGGGTCCCCCCATTACGAGCAGTACTTC
- TRBJ1-5 - TRBV6-5 CASSSLGTNNQPQHF TGTGCCAGCAGTTCGCTAGGGACAAACAATCAGCCCCAGCATTTT
- TRBJ1-6 - TRBV27 CASSLRQSVSYNSPLHF TGTGCCAGCAGTTTAAGACAGTCAGTCTCCTATAATTCACCCCTCCACTTT
- TRBJ2-5 once TRBV2 CASNGVFEETQYF TGTGCCAGCAACGGAGTTTTCGAAGAGACCCAGTACTTC
- TRBJ2-7 - TRBV5-4 CASSVTGPAYEQYF TGTGCCAGCAGTGTGACGGGCCCAGCCTACGAGCAGTACTTC
- TRBJ2-3 - TRBV9 CASSPTSADTQYF TGTGCCAGCAGCCCTACCTCCGCGGATACGCAGTATTTT
- TRBJ1-2 few TRBV5-1 CASSWGPGQGSAGYTF TGCGCCAGCAGCTGGGGGCCGGGGCAGGGCTCGGCTGGCTACACCTTC
- TRBJ1-6 - TRBV2 CASSLPRSYNSPLHF TGTGCCAGCAGCCTACCTCGCTCCTATAATTCACCCCTCCACTTT
TRBD1 TRBJ2-1 once TRBV6-1 CASSAGTGGRNEQFF TGTGCCAGCAGCGCCGGGACAGGGGGCCGTAATGAGCAGTTCTTC